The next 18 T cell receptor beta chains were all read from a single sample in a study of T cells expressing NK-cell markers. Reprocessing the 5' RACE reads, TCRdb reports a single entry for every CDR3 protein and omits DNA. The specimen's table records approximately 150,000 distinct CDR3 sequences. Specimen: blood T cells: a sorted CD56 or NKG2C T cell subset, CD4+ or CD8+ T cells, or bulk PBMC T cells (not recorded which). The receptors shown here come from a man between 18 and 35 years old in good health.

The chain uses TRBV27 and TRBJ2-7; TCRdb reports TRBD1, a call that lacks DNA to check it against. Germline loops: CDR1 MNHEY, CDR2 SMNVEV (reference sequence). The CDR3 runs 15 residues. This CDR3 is CASSPDRSVSYEQYF.

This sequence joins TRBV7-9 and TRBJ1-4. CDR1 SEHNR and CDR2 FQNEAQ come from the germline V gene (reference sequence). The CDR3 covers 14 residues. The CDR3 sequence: CASSQRRDNEKLFF. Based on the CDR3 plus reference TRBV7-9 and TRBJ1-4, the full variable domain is DTGVSQNPRHKITKRGQNVTFRCDPISEHNRLYWYRQTLGQGPEFLTYFQNEAQLEKSRLLSDRFSAERPKGSFSTLEIQRTEQGDSAMYLCASSQRRDNEKLFFGSGTQLSVL.

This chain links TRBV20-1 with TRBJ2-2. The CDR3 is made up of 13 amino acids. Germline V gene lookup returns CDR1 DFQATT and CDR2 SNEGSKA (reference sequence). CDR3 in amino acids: CSARVGVAGELFF.

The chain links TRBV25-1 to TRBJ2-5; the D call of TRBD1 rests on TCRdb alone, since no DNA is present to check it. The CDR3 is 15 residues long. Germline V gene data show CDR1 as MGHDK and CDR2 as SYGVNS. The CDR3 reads CASSEYNGGSETQYF. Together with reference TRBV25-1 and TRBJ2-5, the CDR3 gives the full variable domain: EADIYQTPRYLVIGTGKKITLECSQTMGHDKMYWYQQDPGMELHLIHYSYGVNSTEKGDLSSESTVSRIRTEHFPLTLESARPSHTSQYLCASSEYNGGSETQYFGPGTRLLVL.

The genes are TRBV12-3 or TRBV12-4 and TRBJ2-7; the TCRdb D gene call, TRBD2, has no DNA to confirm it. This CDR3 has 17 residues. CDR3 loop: CASSIGGLAGGGYEQYF.

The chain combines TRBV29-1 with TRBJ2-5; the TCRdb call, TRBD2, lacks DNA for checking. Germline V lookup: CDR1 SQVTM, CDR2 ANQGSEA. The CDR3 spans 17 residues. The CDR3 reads CSVEAGLAGAWQETQYF. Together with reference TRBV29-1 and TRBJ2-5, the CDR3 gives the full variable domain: SAVISQKPSRDICQRGTSLTIQCQVDSQVTMMFWYRQQPGQSLTLIATANQGSEATYESGFVIDKFPISRPNLTFSTLTVSNMSPEDSSIYLCSVEAGLAGAWQETQYFGPGTRLLVL.

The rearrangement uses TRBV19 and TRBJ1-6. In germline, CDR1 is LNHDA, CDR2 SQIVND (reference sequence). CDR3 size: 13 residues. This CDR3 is CASGRSQATPLHF. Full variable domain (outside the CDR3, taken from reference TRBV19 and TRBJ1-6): DGGITQSPKYLFRKEGQNVTLSCEQNLNHDAMYWYRQDPGQGLRLIYYSQIVNDFQKGDIAEGYSVSREKKESFPLTVTSAQKNPTAFYLCASGRSQATPLHFGNGTRLTVT.

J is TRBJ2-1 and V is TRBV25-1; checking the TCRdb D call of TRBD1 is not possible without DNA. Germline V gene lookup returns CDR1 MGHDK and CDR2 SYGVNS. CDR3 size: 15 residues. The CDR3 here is CASSRGALPPNEQFF. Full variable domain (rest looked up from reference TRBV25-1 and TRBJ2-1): EADIYQTPRYLVIGTGKKITLECSQTMGHDKMYWYQQDPGMELHLIHYSYGVNSTEKGDLSSESTVSRIRTEHFPLTLESARPSHTSQYLCASSRGALPPNEQFFGPGTRLTVL.

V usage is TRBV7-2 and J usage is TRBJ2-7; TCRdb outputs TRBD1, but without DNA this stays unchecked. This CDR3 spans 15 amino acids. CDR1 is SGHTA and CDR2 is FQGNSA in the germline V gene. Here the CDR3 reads CASSLSGTGPYEQYF.

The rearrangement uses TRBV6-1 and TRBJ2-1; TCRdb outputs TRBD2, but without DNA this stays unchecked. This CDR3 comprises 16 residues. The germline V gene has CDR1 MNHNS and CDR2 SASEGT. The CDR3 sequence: CASSQASAGEYYEQFF.

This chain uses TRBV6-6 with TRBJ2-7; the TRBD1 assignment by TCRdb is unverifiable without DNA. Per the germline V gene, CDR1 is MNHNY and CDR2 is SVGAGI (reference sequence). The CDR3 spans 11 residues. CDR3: CASGQSAEQYF.

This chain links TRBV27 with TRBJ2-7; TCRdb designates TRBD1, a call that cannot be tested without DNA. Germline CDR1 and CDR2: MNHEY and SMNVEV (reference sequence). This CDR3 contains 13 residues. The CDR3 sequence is CASSWGGQDEQYF.

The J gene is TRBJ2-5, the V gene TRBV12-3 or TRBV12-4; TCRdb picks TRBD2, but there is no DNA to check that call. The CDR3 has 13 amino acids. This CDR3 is CASSLAEEETQYF.

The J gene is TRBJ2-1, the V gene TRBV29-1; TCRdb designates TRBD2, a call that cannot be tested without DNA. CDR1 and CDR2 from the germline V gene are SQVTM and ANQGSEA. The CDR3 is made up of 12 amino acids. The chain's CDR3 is CSAVPAYPEQFF.

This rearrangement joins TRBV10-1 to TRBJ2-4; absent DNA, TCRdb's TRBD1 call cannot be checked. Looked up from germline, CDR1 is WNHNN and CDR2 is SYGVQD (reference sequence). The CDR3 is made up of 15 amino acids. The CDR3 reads CASSTGGIAKNIQYF.

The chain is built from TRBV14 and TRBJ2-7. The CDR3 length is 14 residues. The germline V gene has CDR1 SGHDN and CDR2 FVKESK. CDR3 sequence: CASSQLGTNYEQYF. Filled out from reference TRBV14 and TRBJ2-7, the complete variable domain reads EAGVTQFPSHSVIEKGQTVTLRCDPISGHDNLYWYRRVMGKEIKFLLHFVKESKQDESGMPNNRFLAERTGGTYSTLKVQPAELEDSGVYFCASSQLGTNYEQYFGPGTRLTVT.

The CDR3 sequence: CASSHPDRVNTEAFF. The chain couples TRBV6-2 or TRBV6-3 to TRBJ1-1; TCRdb lists TRBD1, though no DNA is available to test this call. CDR1 and CDR2 from the germline V gene are MNHEY and SVGEGT. The length of the CDR3 is 15 residues.

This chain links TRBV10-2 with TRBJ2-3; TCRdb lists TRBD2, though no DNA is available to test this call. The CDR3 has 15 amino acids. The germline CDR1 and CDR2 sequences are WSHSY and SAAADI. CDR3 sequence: CASSAHLASSDTQYF.